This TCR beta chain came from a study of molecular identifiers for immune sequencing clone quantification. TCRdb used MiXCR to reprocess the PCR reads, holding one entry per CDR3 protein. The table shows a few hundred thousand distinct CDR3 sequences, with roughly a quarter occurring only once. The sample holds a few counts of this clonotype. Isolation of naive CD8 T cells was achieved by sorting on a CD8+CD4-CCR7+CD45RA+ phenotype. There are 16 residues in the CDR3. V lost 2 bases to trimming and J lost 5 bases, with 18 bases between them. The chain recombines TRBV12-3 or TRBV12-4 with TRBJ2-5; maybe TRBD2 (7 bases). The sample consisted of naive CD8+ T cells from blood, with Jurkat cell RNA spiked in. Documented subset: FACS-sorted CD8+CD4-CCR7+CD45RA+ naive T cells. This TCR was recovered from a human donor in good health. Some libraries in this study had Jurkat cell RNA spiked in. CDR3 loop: CASSLFRGAPLETQYF. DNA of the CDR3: TGTGCCAGCAGTTTATTCCGGGGGGCCCCCCTGGAGACCCAGTACTTC.